This TCR beta chain was observed in a study of radiation and T cells in renal cell carcinoma. On this clone itself: Its target is not known.

Study-level results: In blood, top tumor clones expanded by 2 weeks, shrinking by 4.

Time point reported: baseline pretreatment blood. Treatment of the sample: 15 Gy SBRT to primary tumor, nephrectomy 4 weeks later. Clear cell pathology was present in this patient's renal cell carcinoma. The protocol was immunoSEQ multiplex PCR, while the TCRdb copy is restricted to in-frame clones and leaves out a portion. This table holds 70,000 to 95,000 clones, under 90% found once. V lost 2 bases and J lost 4; bases outside the gene matches: 3. Germline CDR1 LNHNV, CDR2 YYDKDF (reference sequence). This CDR3 region has 16 residues. This sequence was found in a man aged 55 to 70 with renal cell carcinoma. V and J are TRBV15 and TRBJ2-7; TRBD2 matches at 15 bases. This specimen was blood, taken from a patient whose treatment included radiotherapy and nephrectomy. The CDR3 DNA follows: TGTGCCACCAGCAGATCCGGGACTAGCGGGAGGTACGAGCAGTACTTC. This encodes CATSRSGTSGRYEQYF.